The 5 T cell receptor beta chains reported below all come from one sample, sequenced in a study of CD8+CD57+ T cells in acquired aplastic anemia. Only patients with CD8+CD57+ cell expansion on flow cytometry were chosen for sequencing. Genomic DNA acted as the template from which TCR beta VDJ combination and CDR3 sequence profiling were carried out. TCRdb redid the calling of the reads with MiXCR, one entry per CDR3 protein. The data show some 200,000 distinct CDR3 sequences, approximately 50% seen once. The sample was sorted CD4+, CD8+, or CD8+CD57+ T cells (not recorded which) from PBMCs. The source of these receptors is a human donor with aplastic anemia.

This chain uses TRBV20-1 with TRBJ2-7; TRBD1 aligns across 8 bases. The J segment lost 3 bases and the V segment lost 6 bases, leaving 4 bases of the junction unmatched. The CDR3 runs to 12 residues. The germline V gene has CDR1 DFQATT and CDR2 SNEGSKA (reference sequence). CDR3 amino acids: CSAAGTGYEQYF. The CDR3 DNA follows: TGCAGTGCCGCCGGGACAGGCTACGAGCAGTACTTC.

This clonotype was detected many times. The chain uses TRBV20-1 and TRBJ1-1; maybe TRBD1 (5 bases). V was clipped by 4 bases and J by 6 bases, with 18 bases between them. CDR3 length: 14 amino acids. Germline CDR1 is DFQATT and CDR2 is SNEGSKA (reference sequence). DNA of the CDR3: TGCAGTGCTAACCGTGAGGGGTTTGGATCTGAAGCTTTCTTT. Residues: CSANREGFGSEAFF.

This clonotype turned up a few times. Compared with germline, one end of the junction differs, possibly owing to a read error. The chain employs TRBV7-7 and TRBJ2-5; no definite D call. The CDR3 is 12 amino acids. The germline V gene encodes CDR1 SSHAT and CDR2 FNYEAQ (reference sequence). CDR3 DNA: TGTGCTAGCAGCCCGCTTTCAGAGACCCAGTACTTC. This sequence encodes CASSPLSETQYF.

The CDR3 DNA is TGTGCCAGGAACAACGAGGGCGAAGAACCTGAAGCTTTCTTT. Its protein is CARNNEGEEPEAFF. The V and J genes are TRBV11-2 and TRBJ1-1; D remains ambiguous. Trimming stripped 9 bases from V and 6 bases from J, with 20 bases between. This CDR3 comprises 14 residues. Germline V lookup: CDR1 SGHAT, CDR2 FQNNGV. The whole variable domain, remainder taken from reference TRBV11-2 and TRBJ1-1, is EAGVAQSPRYKIIEKRQSVAFWCNPISGHATLYWYQQILGQGPKLLIQFQNNGVVDDSQLPKDRFSAERLKGVDSTLKIQPAKLEDSAVYLCARNNEGEEPEAFFGQGTRLTVV.

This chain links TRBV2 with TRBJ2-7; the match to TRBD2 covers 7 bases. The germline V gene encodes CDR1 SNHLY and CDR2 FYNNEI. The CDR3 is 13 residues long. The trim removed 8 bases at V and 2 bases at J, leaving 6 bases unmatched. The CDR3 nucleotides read TGTGCCAGCCAAGGGAGCGGGACCTACGAGCAGTACTTC. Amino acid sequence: CASQGSGTYEQYF.